The 5 T cell receptor beta chains below all came from one sample that was sequenced in a study of control samples from healthy donors and cancer patients. TCRdb keeps only in-frame clones here, not all; method: immunoSEQ multiplex PCR. The sample yields about 150,000 clones, 89% seen once. Sequencing was done on a sample of blood. These receptors originate from a young man in good health.

This clone was detected once. The chain employs TRBV5-1 and TRBJ2-1; D unclear. Trimming cost V 0 bases and J 5 bases, with 6 bases left between them. Looked up from germline, CDR1 is SGHRS and CDR2 is YFSETQ. The CDR3 runs to 13 residues. This CDR3 is CASSLAQNNEQFF. The DNA of the CDR3 is TGCGCCAGCAGCTTGGCCCAGAACAATGAGCAGTTCTTC.

The chain is built from TRBV18 and TRBJ1-3; D not resolved. The CDR3 length is 13 residues. The germline V and J ends were trimmed by 4 bases and 3 bases, with 7 bases remaining between them. The germline CDR1 and CDR2 sequences are KGHSH and LQKENI. The CDR3 DNA sequence: TGTGCCAGCTCACAGGGAAGTGGAAACACCATATATTTT. Its protein product is CASSQGSGNTIYF.

This chain links TRBV9 with TRBJ2-3; possibly TRBD2 for D (5 bases). V was cut by 4 bases and J by 2 bases, with 8 bases left in between. This CDR3 region has 13 residues. Germline-derived CDR1 and CDR2 are SGDLS and YYNGEE. Written as DNA, the CDR3 is TGTGCCAGCAGCAGAGGGAACACAGATACGCAGTATTTT. It yields the protein CASSRGNTDTQYF.

The V and J genes are TRBV27 and TRBJ1-6; perhaps TRBD1 as D (6 bases). The ends were cut back, 5 bases at V and 5 bases at J, with 16 bases in the middle. The CDR3 has 16 residues. CDR1 and CDR2 from the germline V gene are MNHEY and SMNVEV (reference sequence). The chain's CDR3 is CASSPHGQLDNSPLHF. As DNA, the CDR3 is TGTGCCAGCAGTCCACACGGACAGTTAGATAATTCACCCCTCCACTTT.

The rearrangement uses TRBV7-9 and TRBJ1-2, with TRBD1 as a possible D gene (5 bases). The CDR3 sequence is 15 residues long. In germline, CDR1 is SEHNR, CDR2 FQNEAQ (reference sequence). V was trimmed by 1 base and J by 0 bases, leaving 9 bases between them. The CDR3 reads CASSLVGGANYGYTF. The CDR3 nucleotides read TGTGCCAGCAGCTTAGTTGGGGGAGCTAACTATGGCTACACCTTC. Full variable domain (remainder filled in from reference TRBV7-9 and TRBJ1-2): DTGVSQNPRHKITKRGQNVTFRCDPISEHNRLYWYRQTLGQGPEFLTYFQNEAQLEKSRLLSDRFSAERPKGSFSTLEIQRTEQGDSAMYLCASSLVGGANYGYTFGSGTRLTVV.